What follows are 27 T cell receptor beta chains derived from one specimen sequenced in a study of cytomegalovirus exposure and HLA in healthy donors. Repertoires were generated with immunoSEQ multiplex PCR, while TCRdb's copy carries only in-frame clones and drops some. This table has 200,000 to 250,000 clones, 75% to 95% appearing once. Sequencing was carried out using PBMCs. The receptor set was obtained from a woman aged 18-29 years in good health and CMV-seronegative.

This clone is a singleton in its sample. J is TRBJ1-6 and V is TRBV5-1; D is unresolved. Trimming removed 0 bases at V and 5 bases at J, with 6 bases between. This CDR3 spans 14 amino acids. Germline V lookup: CDR1 SGHRS, CDR2 YFSETQ. The CDR3 nucleotides are TGCGCCAGCAGCTTGGGTCAGGATAATTCACCCCTCCACTTT. Protein sequence: CASSLGQDNSPLHF.

The chain is built from TRBV10-3 and TRBJ2-7; TRBD2 aligns across 9 bases. The ends lost 3 bases at V and 0 bases at J; junction bases unmatched: 6. CDR3 length: 16 amino acids. The germline V gene encodes CDR1 ENHRY and CDR2 SYGVKD. CDR3 DNA: TGTGCCATCAGTGATAGCGGGAGTTGGGGCTCCTACGAGCAGTACTTC. Translating it yields CAISDSGSWGSYEQYF.

The J gene is TRBJ2-5, the V gene TRBV14; possible D gene TRBD1, 5 bases. The CDR3 loop spans 19 amino acids. CDR1 and CDR2 (germline): SGHDN, FVKESK. V dropped 3 bases and J dropped 2 bases, with 25 bases sitting between them. CDR3 region: CASSQRPGQGPTLQETQYF. The CDR3 DNA sequence: TGTGCCAGCAGCCAGAGGCCCGGGCAGGGCCCCACCCTTCAAGAGACCCAGTACTTC.

This chain connects TRBV5-1 to TRBJ2-5, with 8 bases identical to TRBD1. Trimming removed 4 bases from V and 3 bases from J; junction bases left unmatched: 5. CDR1 and CDR2 from the germline V gene are SGHRS and YFSETQ. The CDR3 is made up of 14 amino acids. CDR3 nucleotide sequence: TGCGCCAGCAGCCCGCTGACAGGGGAAGAGACCCAGTACTTC. It encodes CASSPLTGEETQYF.

V usage is TRBV28 and J usage is TRBJ1-3; TRBD1 matches 9 bases. Germline V gene sequence: CDR1 MDHEN, CDR2 SYDVKM. This CDR3 spans 17 amino acids. The V segment lost 4 bases and the J segment 0 bases; nucleotides outside the gene matches: 7. The CDR3 spells CASSSGQGTLSGNTIYF. Here the CDR3 DNA reads TGTGCCAGCAGTTCAGGACAGGGGACCCTCTCTGGAAACACCATATATTTT.

This clone was counted a few times. V usage is TRBV9 and J usage is TRBJ2-1; TRBD2 aligns across 7 bases. The CDR3 has 13 amino acids. In germline, CDR1 is SGDLS, CDR2 YYNGEE. V was pared by 4 bases and J by 8 bases, with 6 bases of the junction left unmatched. CDR3 protein: CASSTRTSDEQFF. The CDR3 region has the DNA TGTGCCAGCAGCACACGGACTAGTGATGAGCAGTTCTTC.

J is TRBJ2-1 and V is TRBV6-1; TRBD1 is a possible D gene (8 bases). From germline, CDR1 is MNHNS and CDR2 SASEGT. Trimming shortened V by 7 bases and J by 3 bases, and 16 bases separated the two germline ends. The CDR3 is 15 amino acids. CDR3 bases: TGTGCCAGCACCAGGGGGCGGGGGAACTACAATGAGCAGTTCTTC. Amino acids: CASTRGRGNYNEQFF.

This CDR3 is CATSAGGETDTQYF. In DNA form, the CDR3 reads TGTGCCACCAGCGCAGGGGGCGAGACAGATACGCAGTATTTT. This chain joins TRBV15 and TRBJ2-3; 8 bases align to TRBD1. Trimming cost V 5 bases and J 3 bases; bases outside gene matches: 4. This CDR3 region has 14 residues. CDR1 LNHNV and CDR2 YYDKDF come from the germline V gene (reference sequence).

The genes are TRBV2 and TRBJ2-2; 9 nucleotides agree with TRBD1. Germline CDR1 and CDR2: SNHLY and FYNNEI. This CDR3 is built from 14 residues. V was clipped by 6 bases and J by 5 bases; unmatched bases: 4. The chain's CDR3 is CASSRDRGTGELFF. The CDR3 bases are TGTGCCAGCAGCCGCGACAGGGGGACCGGGGAGCTGTTTTTT.

The V call is TRBV5-4, the J call TRBJ2-2, with 11 bases aligning to TRBD1. Germline V gene data show CDR1 as SGHNT and CDR2 as YYREEE (reference sequence). Trimming removed 3 bases from V and 3 bases from J; junction bases left unmatched: 1. The CDR3 has 15 amino acids. The CDR3 reads CASSWDRGDTGELFF. CDR3 DNA: TGTGCCAGCAGCTGGGACAGGGGGGACACCGGGGAGCTGTTTTTT.

The chain employs TRBV11-2 and TRBJ2-7; 13 positions agree with TRBD2. The germline gives CDR1 SGHAT, CDR2 FQNNGV. The CDR3 contains 17 residues. Trimming cost V 5 bases and J 2 bases; bases outside gene matches: 9. The CDR3 loop is CASSMGLAGSGPYEQYF. The CDR3 DNA is TGTGCCAGCAGCATGGGACTAGCGGGATCGGGGCCCTACGAGCAGTACTTC.

The rearrangement links TRBV2 to TRBJ1-4, with 7 bases matching TRBD1. J gave up 3 bases and V 3 bases, and 4 bases lay outside the gene matches. The CDR3 is 15 amino acids. The germline V gene has CDR1 SNHLY and CDR2 FYNNEI. In DNA, the CDR3 is TGTGCCAGCAGTGAGCGGGGACAGCCTAATGAAAAACTGTTTTTT. Translating it yields CASSERGQPNEKLFF.

CDR3 region: CASSLVFSGANVLTF. The CDR3 DNA sequence: TGTGCCAGCAGCTTAGTATTTTCTGGGGCCAACGTCCTGACTTTC. The chain uses TRBV7-2 and TRBJ2-6; D remains ambiguous. V was trimmed by 1 base and J by 1 base, leaving 5 bases between them. CDR1 SGHTA and CDR2 FQGNSA come from the germline V gene. CDR3 length equals 15 residues.

The rearrangement links TRBV5-5 to TRBJ1-4, with a tentative D call TRBD1 (6 bases). Trimming pared 6 bases from V and 5 bases from J, leaving 20 bases between. The CDR3 loop spans 16 amino acids. Germline-derived CDR1 and CDR2 are SGHKS and YYEKEE (reference sequence). In DNA, the CDR3 is TGTGCCAGCAACCACCGAGGGGAGAGGGGGAATGAAAAACTGTTTTTT. It is translated as CASNHRGERGNEKLFF.

The genes are TRBV7-9 and TRBJ2-5; the match to TRBD2 covers 8 bases. The length of the CDR3 is 17 residues. Losses at the gene ends were 6 bases for V and 0 bases for J; bases not matched to a gene: 12. The germline V gene has CDR1 SEHNR and CDR2 FQNEAQ (reference sequence). The CDR3 spells CASRKGLAGEHQETQYF. DNA of the CDR3: TGTGCCAGCAGAAAGGGGCTAGCGGGCGAGCACCAAGAGACCCAGTACTTC.

J is TRBJ1-5 and V is TRBV4-1; D is unresolved. Per the germline V gene, CDR1 is MGHRA and CDR2 is YSYEKL. The V end lost 0 bases, the J end lost 4 bases, and 13 bases lay between the germline ends. The CDR3 is made up of 16 amino acids. For the CDR3, the DNA is TGCGCCAGCAGCCAAGAAGCGGCAGTACCGAATCAGCCCCAGCATTTT. Protein: CASSQEAAVPNQPQHF.

This clone was picked up one time. V is TRBV5-1 and J is TRBJ2-5; TRBD1 agrees at 9 bases. The CDR3 spans 14 residues. The germline V gene has CDR1 SGHRS and CDR2 YFSETQ. V lost 6 bases and J lost 8; bases outside the gene matches: 11. CDR3 region: CASTMGTGKQTQYF. The DNA for the CDR3 is TGCGCCAGCACCATGGGGACAGGGAAACAAACCCAGTACTTC.

The V call is TRBV19, the J call TRBJ1-1; unclear D gene. CDR1 LNHDA and CDR2 SQIVND come from the germline V gene (reference sequence). CDR3 size: 13 residues. V lost 3 bases and J 1 base, leaving 6 bases between the germline ends. Here the CDR3 reads CASSIHKNTEAFF. In DNA, the CDR3 is TGTGCCAGTAGTATCCACAAGAACACTGAAGCTTTCTTT.

The chain uses TRBV19 and TRBJ2-7; a possible D gene is TRBD1 (6 bases). The CDR3 covers 14 residues. The V gene lost 5 bases and the J gene lost 1 base, with 12 bases spanning the gap. Germline values: CDR1 LNHDA, CDR2 SQIVND (reference sequence). CDR3 sequence: CASSPPTGSYEQYF. CDR3 bases: TGTGCCAGTAGTCCCCCGACAGGATCCTACGAGCAGTACTTC.

In the case of this clone: Additional DNA sequences in this sample encode the identical CDR3. The chain carries TRBV19 and TRBJ2-6, with D possibly matching TRBD2 (6 bases). This CDR3 has 15 residues. V shed 2 bases and J shed 2 bases, with 7 bases lying between them. Germline V gene lookup returns CDR1 LNHDA and CDR2 SQIVND (reference sequence). CDR3 in DNA: TGTGCCAGTAGTATATCGGGGGCTGGGGCCAACGTCCTGACTTTC. This gives the protein CASSISGAGANVLTF.

The DNA for the CDR3 is TGTGCCAGCAGCTTGGAGAGGGCGTTGGGCTACACCTTC. This gives the protein CASSLERALGYTF. This chain uses TRBV7-9 with TRBJ1-2; D gene unclear. V lost 3 bases and J lost 8, with 13 bases in between. This CDR3 comprises 13 residues. Germline CDR1 and CDR2: SEHNR and FQNEAQ (reference sequence).

The chain recombines TRBV20-1 with TRBJ1-1, with D perhaps TRBD1 (6 bases). Trimming took off 6 bases at V and 5 bases at J, with 10 bases between the two ends. Germline loops: CDR1 DFQATT, CDR2 SNEGSKA (reference sequence). The CDR3 runs to 11 residues. The CDR3 DNA sequence: TGCAGTGCCCCAGGGGAGACTGAAGCTTTCTTT. Translating it yields CSAPGETEAFF.

The sample holds a few counts of this clone. V gene TRBV2 combines with J gene TRBJ1-6; D is perhaps TRBD1 (5 bases). This CDR3 contains 15 residues. The germline V gene has CDR1 SNHLY and CDR2 FYNNEI. Trimming stripped 7 bases from V and 7 bases from J, with 17 bases between. For the CDR3, the DNA is TGTGCCAGCACTCCTGGCAGGGTGTTGAATTCACCCCTCCACTTT. It specifies CASTPGRVLNSPLHF.

In this sample, this clone turned up a few times. The chain carries TRBV15 and TRBJ1-1; D is perhaps TRBD1 (5 bases). Germline V CDR1 and CDR2: LNHNV, YYDKDF (reference sequence). The CDR3 sequence is 15 residues long. V was clipped by 3 bases and J by 6 bases, with 17 bases between them. The CDR3 here is CATSSSDSHVAEAFF. CDR3 coding DNA: TGTGCCACCAGCAGCTCTGACAGCCACGTCGCTGAAGCTTTCTTT.

CDR3 nucleotide sequence: TGTGCCAGCAGCGACAGGACAGGGCAGATTGTAACTGAAGCTTTCTTT. Translated, it gives CASSDRTGQIVTEAFF. The chain combines TRBV13 with TRBJ1-1; 8 bases are a match to TRBD1. There are 16 residues in the CDR3. V gave up 5 bases and J gave up 5 bases; unmatched junction bases: 13. Looked up from germline, CDR1 is PRHDT and CDR2 is FYEKMQ (reference sequence). The full variable domain, in which reference TRBV13 and TRBJ1-1 provide the parts outside the CDR3, is AAGVIQSPRHLIKEKRETATLKCYPIPRHDTVYWYQQGPGQDPQFLISFYEKMQSDKGSIPDRFSAQQFSDYHSELNMSSLELGDSALYFCASSDRTGQIVTEAFFGQGTRLTVV.

V usage is TRBV9 and J usage is TRBJ1-1; D unclear. The CDR3 length is 16 residues. Per germline, CDR1 SGDLS and CDR2 YYNGEE. V was clipped by 0 bases and J by 1 base, with 13 bases between them. This chain's CDR3 is CASSVVAPVPNTEAFF. The CDR3, as DNA: TGTGCCAGCAGCGTAGTAGCCCCGGTACCGAACACTGAAGCTTTCTTT.

This chain connects TRBV9 to TRBJ2-1, with 8 nucleotides matching TRBD2. Trimming removed 0 bases from V and 2 bases from J; junction bases left unmatched: 4. CDR3 length: 16 amino acids. Germline CDR1 is SGDLS and CDR2 is YYNGEE. The CDR3 nucleotides read TGTGCCAGCAGCGTAGAGGGACTAGAAGCCTACAATGAGCAGTTCTTC. Its protein product is CASSVEGLEAYNEQFF.